These T cell receptor beta chains were read from a single sample in a study of blood T cell repertoires in COVID-19. Only in-frame clones appear in the TCRdb table, and some are missing; sequencing was by immunoSEQ multiplex PCR. This table holds some 220,000 clones, 80% to 85% found once. What was sequenced was peripheral blood. The receptors shown here come from a woman under 40 who had recovered from COVID-19. The CDR3 runs from the conserved cysteine through the conserved F or W. The D gene is left open where the match is weak. The size field is filled for only some rows; it gives once, few, many or a size class.

CDR3 DNA	CDR3 protein	clone size	J gene	V gene	D gene
TGTGCCAGCAGCTGGCGGGGCGGGAGGGTTCAAGAGACCCAGTACTTC	CASSWRGGRVQETQYF	few	TRBJ2-5	TRBV5-4	TRBD2
TGTGCCAGCAGCTTGGTGACTAGAGGATACACAGATACGCAGTATTTT	CASSLVTRGYTDTQYF	.	TRBJ2-3	TRBV5-5	.
TGTGCCAGCAGTTTTGGACAGGGTGGCAATCAGCCCCAGCATTTT	CASSFGQGGNQPQHF	once	TRBJ1-5	TRBV6-5	TRBD1
TGTGCCAGCAGCCAAGAAAAGTGGCAGGGGCCCTACGAGCAGTACTTC	CASSQEKWQGPYEQYF	.	TRBJ2-7	TRBV14	.
TGTGCCAGCAGTTTACCCTCAGCGCTCACAGATACGCAGTATTTT	CASSLPSALTDTQYF	.	TRBJ2-3	TRBV28	.
TGTGCCATCAGTAACAGGGTAGAGGGGGAGCAGTACTTC	CAISNRVEGEQYF	.	TRBJ2-7	TRBV10-3	.
TGTGCTAGTGGCCCAAACCCTTTCACAGACAACTCTGGAAACACCATATATTTT	CASGPNPFTDNSGNTIYF	.	TRBJ1-3	TRBV12-5	.
TGCGCCAGCAGCCCGCCGGGACTAGCGGGAGTAAACCCAGATACGCAGTATTTT	CASSPPGLAGVNPDTQYF	.	TRBJ2-3	TRBV5-1	TRBD2
TGTGCCACCAGTTTCCGCAGAGAGCAGTTCTTC	CATSFRREQFF	.	TRBJ2-1	TRBV24-1	.
TGTGCCAGCAGCTTAGGGACAGACTCCGAAGCTTTCTTT	CASSLGTDSEAFF	.	TRBJ1-1	TRBV11-3	.
TGTGCTAGTGGTTTGGCTCCCGGGACTAGTCATTCCGAGCAGTACTTC	CASGLAPGTSHSEQYF	.	TRBJ2-7	TRBV12-5	TRBD2
TGTGCCAGCAGTGCGGAGGGAATCGCCATATATTTT	CASSAEGIAIYF	.	TRBJ1-3	TRBV2	.
TGCAGCGTTGAAGATGTGATCCCCGGACAGGACTATGGCTACACCTTC	CSVEDVIPGQDYGYTF	.	TRBJ1-2	TRBV29-1	TRBD1
TGTGCCACTTCCCCTAGCGGGGGTTATGGCTACACCTTC	CATSPSGGYGYTF	.	TRBJ1-2	TRBV6-4	.
TGTGCCAGCAGCCCCTCGACCGGGACTAGCGGGGTCCTGGCGCAGTATTTT	CASSPSTGTSGVLAQYF	.	TRBJ2-3	TRBV5-4	TRBD2
TGTGCCAGCAGCCTTCTCTTGGGCCCCAAACGGGGTTATACGCAGTATTTT	CASSLLLGPKRGYTQYF	.	TRBJ2-3	TRBV3-1/TRBV3-2	.
TGTGCCAGCAGCCGCGGACAGGGCACAGATACGCAGTATTTT	CASSRGQGTDTQYF	few	TRBJ2-3	TRBV7-9	TRBD1
TGTGCCAGCAGCGTAGGTATAGCGGGCGGCACAGATACGCAGTATTTT	CASSVGIAGGTDTQYF	.	TRBJ2-3	TRBV9	TRBD2
TGTGCCAGCAGTGCTAGCCCCCTCCTCTACGAGCAGTACTTC	CASSASPLLYEQYF	.	TRBJ2-7	TRBV28	.
TGTGCCAGCAGCTTAGACGACACCGGGGAGCTGTTTTTT	CASSLDDTGELFF	.	TRBJ2-2	TRBV11-2	.
TGTGCCAGCGGAATAGACAGGGCCACTCAGTTCTTC	CASGIDRATQFF	.	TRBJ2-1	TRBV28	TRBD1
TGTGCCAGCAGCAATACCGGGACAGGGGCGTACGAGCAGTACTTC	CASSNTGTGAYEQYF	.	TRBJ2-7	TRBV9	TRBD1
TGCGCCAGCAGCTTGGAGGGGGCCTACTATGGCTACACCTTC	CASSLEGAYYGYTF	.	TRBJ1-2	TRBV5-1	TRBD1
TGTGCCAGCAGTGTGACTGGGACAGGGGGACCCGCTGCAGGGACCTTC	CASSVTGTGGPAAGTF	.	TRBJ1-2	TRBV3-1/TRBV3-2	TRBD1